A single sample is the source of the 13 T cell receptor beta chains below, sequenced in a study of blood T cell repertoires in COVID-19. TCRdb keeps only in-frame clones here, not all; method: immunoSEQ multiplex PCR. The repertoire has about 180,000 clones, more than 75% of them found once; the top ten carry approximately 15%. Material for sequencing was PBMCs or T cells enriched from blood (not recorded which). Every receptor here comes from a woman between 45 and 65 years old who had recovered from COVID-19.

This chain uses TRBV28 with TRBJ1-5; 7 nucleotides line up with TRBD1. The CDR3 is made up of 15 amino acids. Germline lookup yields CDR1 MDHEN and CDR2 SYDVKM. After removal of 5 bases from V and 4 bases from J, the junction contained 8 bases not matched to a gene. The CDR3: CASSHGQVPNQPQHF. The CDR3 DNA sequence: TGTGCCAGCAGTCATGGACAGGTTCCAAATCAGCCCCAGCATTTT. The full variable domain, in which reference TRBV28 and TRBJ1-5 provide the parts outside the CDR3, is DVKVTQSSRYLVKRTGEKVFLECVQDMDHENMFWYRQDPGLGLRLIYFSYDVKMKEKGDIPEGYSVSREKKERFSLILESASTNQTSMYLCASSHGQVPNQPQHFGDGTRLSIL.

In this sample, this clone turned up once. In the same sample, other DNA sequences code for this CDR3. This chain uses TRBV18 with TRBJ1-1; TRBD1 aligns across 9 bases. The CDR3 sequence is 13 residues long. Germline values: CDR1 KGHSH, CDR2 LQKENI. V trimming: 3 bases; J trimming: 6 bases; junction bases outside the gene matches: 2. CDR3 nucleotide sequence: TGTGCCAGCTCACCGGGACAGGGCCCTGAAGCTTTCTTT. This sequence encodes CASSPGQGPEAFF.

In DNA form, the CDR3 reads TGTGCCAGTAGTACGTACAGGGTTCGCTATGGCTACACCTTC. Its protein product is CASSTYRVRYGYTF. The rearrangement joins TRBV19 to TRBJ1-2, with a tentative D call TRBD1 (6 bases). This CDR3 is 14 amino acids long. The V gene's germline CDR1 is LNHDA and CDR2 SQIVND (reference sequence). Trimming took off 4 bases at V and 4 bases at J, with 13 bases between the two ends. The entire variable domain, with the rest obtained from reference TRBV19 and TRBJ1-2, is as follows: DGGITQSPKYLFRKEGQNVTLSCEQNLNHDAMYWYRQDPGQGLRLIYYSQIVNDFQKGDIAEGYSVSREKKESFPLTVTSAQKNPTAFYLCASSTYRVRYGYTFGSGTRLTVV.

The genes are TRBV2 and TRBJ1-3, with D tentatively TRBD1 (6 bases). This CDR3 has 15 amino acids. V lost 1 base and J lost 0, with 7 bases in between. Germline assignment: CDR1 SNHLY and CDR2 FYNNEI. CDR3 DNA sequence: TGTGCCAGCAGTGAAGACAGGGTCTCTGGAAACACCATATATTTT. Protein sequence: CASSEDRVSGNTIYF. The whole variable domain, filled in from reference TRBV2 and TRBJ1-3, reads EPEVTQTPSHQVTQMGQEVILRCVPISNHLYFYWYRQILGQKVEFLVSFYNNEISEKSEIFDDQFSVERPDGSNFTLKIRSTKLEDSAMYFCASSEDRVSGNTIYFGEGSWLTVV.

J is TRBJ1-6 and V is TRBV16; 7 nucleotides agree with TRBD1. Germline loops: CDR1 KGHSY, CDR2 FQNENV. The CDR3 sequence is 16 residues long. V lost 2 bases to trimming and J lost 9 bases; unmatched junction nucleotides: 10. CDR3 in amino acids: CASSQAITGAASPLHF. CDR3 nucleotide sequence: TGTGCCAGCAGCCAAGCAATAACAGGGGCGGCTTCACCCCTCCACTTT.

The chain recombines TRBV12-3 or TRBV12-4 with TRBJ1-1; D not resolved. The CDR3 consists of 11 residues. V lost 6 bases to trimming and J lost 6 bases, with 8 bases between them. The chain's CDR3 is CASSVRSEAFF. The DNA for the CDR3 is TGTGCCAGCAGCGTGCGGTCTGAAGCTTTCTTT.

The CDR3 spells CSVVRPLNTEAFF. The CDR3 DNA is TGCAGCGTTGTGCGGCCTTTGAACACTGAAGCTTTCTTT. This chain connects TRBV29-1 to TRBJ1-1; D call uncertain. Per the germline V gene, CDR1 is SQVTM and CDR2 is ANQGSEA. The V end was cut by 4 bases, the J end by 0 bases, with 9 bases between. CDR3 length: 13 residues.

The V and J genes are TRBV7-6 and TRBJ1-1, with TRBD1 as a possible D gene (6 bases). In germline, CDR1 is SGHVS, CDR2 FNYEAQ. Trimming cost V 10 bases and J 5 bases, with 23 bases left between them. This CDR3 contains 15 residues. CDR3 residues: CATVGRRGGGTEAFF. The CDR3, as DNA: TGTGCCACCGTTGGAAGGCGAGGGGGGGGGACTGAAGCTTTCTTT.

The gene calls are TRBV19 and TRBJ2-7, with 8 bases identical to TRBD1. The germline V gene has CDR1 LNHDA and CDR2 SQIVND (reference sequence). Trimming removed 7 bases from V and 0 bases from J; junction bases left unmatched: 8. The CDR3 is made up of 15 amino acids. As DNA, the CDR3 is TGTGCCAGTAACAATTCCGGGACAGGCTCCTACGAGCAGTACTTC. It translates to CASNNSGTGSYEQYF.

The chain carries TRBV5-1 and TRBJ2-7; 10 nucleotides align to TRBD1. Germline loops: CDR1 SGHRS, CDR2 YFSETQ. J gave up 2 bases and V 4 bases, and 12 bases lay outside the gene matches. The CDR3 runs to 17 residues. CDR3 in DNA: TGCGCCAGCAGCATTAGGACAGGGGGACGAGGAACCTACGAGCAGTACTTC. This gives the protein CASSIRTGGRGTYEQYF.

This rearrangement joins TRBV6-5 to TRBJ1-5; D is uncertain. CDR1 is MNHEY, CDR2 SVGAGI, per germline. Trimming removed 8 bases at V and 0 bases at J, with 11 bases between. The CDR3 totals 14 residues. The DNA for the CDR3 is TGTGCCAGCCAGGATTATTATAGCAATCAGCCCCAGCATTTT. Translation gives CASQDYYSNQPQHF.

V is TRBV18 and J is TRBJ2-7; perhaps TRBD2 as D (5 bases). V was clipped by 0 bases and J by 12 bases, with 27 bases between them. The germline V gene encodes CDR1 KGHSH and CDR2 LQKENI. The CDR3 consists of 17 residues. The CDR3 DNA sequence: TGTGCCAGCTCACCACCCAGCCCAGCCAAAGAGGGCCTGGGTCTGTACTTC. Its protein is CASSPPSPAKEGLGLYF.

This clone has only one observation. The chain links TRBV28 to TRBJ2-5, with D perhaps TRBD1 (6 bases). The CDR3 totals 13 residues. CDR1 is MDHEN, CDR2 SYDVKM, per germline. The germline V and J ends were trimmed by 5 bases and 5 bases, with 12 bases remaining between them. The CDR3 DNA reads TGTGCCAGCAGTGGGGATACAGGGGAGACCCAGTACTTC. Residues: CASSGDTGETQYF.